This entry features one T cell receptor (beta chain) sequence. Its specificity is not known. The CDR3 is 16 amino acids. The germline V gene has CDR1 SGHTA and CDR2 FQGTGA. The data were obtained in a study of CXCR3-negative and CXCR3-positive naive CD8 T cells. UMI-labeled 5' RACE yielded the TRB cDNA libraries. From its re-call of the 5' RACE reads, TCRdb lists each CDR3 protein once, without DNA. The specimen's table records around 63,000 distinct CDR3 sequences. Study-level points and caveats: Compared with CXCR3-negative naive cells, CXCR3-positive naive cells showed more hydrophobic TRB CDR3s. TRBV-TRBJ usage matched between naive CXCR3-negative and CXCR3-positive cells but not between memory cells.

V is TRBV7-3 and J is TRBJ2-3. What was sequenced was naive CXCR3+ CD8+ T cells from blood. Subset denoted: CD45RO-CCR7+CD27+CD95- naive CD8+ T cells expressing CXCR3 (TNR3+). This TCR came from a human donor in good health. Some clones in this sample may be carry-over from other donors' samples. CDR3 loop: CASSLRSSTEADTQYF.